This T cell receptor beta chain is drawn from a study of T cells after yellow fever vaccination. Background on the study: Each low-cell-number fraction was prepared by means of SMART-Seq v4 Ultra Low Input. The study, taken as a whole, reports: Reappearance after the booster was observed for most primary-vaccination clones (around 96% CD4, roughly 90% CD8). When the response was secondary, it was weaker but reached its peak faster, day 5 versus 15.

UMIs were added to TCR cDNA along with a universal primer site when it was made by 5'RACE template switching. TCRdb reprocessed the 5' RACE reads with MiXCR, giving one entry per CDR3 protein. The table has 100,000 to 150,000 distinct CDR3 sequences, about 8.8% seen once. As for this clonotype: Its cognate antigen is unknown.

Germline CDR1 SEHNR, CDR2 FQNEAQ (reference sequence). Trimming took 5 bases from V and 1 from J, leaving 14 bases between them. CDR3 length equals 15 residues. The sequence was collected from a man between 18 and 35 years old who received the YFV17D yellow fever vaccine. The J gene is TRBJ1-2, the V gene TRBV7-9, with D maybe TRBD1 (6 bases). The material sequenced was CD8+ T cells sorted from PBMCs, taken on the day of the yellow fever booster vaccination. The CDR3 DNA is TGTGCCAGCAGCCCTTCAGGGGCGGGTAACTATGGCTACACCTTC. It codes for CASSPSGAGNYGYTF.